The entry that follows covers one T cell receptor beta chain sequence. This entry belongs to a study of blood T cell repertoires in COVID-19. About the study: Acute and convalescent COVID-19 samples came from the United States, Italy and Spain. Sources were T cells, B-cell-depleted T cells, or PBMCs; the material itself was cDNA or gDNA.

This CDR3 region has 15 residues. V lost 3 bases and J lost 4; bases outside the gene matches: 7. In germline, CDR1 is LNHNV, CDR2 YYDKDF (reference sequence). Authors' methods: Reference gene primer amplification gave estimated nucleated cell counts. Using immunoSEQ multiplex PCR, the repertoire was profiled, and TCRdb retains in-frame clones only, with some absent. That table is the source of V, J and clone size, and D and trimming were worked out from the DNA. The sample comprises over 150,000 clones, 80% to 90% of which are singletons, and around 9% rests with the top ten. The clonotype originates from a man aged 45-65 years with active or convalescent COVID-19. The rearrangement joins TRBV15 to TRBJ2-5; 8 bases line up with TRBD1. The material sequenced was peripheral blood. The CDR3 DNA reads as TGTGCCACCAGCAGGATGGACAGGGTGCGAGAGACCCAGTACTTC. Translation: CATSRMDRVRETQYF.